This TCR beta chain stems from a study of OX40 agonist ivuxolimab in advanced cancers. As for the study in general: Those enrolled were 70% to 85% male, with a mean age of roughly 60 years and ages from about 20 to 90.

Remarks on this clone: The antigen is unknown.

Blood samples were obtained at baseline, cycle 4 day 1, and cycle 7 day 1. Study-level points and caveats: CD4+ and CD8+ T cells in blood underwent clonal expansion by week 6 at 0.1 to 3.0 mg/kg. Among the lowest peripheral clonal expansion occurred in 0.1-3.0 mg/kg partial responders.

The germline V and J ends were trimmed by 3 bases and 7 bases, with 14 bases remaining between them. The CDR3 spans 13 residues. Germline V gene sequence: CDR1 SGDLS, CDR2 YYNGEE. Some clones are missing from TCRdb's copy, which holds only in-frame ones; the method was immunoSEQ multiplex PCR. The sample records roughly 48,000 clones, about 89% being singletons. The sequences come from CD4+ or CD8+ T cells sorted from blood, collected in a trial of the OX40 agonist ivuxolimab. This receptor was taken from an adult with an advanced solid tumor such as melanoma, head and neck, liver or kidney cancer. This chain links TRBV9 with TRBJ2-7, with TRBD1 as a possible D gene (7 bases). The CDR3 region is CASSAPGGPEQYF. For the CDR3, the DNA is TGTGCCAGCAGCGCACCAGGGGGGCCTGAGCAGTACTTC.